Included here is one T cell receptor (beta chain) sequence, with context. Specified time point: after neoadjuvant nivolumab, at surgical resection. This sample is part of a study of neoadjuvant anti-PD-1 for oral cavity cancer. This table comes from immunoSEQ multiplex PCR, and its TCRdb copy is limited to in-frame clones, with some not included. Of about 42,000 clones in the sample, about 77% were seen once. CDR3 size: 15 residues. CDR1 is SGHVS and CDR2 is FNYEAQ in the germline V gene. The junction had 6 bases not matched to a gene; V was cut back by 4 bases and J by 5 bases. Sequenced material: PBMCs, taken after nivolumab (anti-PD-1) treatment. This clonotype was sampled from a person between 40 and 79 years old with oral cavity squamous cell carcinoma. V and J are TRBV7-6 and TRBJ1-5; 9 nucleotides agree with TRBD1. CDR3 amino acids: CASSSSDRGYQPQHF. In DNA form, the CDR3 reads TGTGCCAGCAGCTCCTCGGACAGGGGCTATCAGCCCCAGCATTTT. Full variable domain (missing parts from reference TRBV7-6 and TRBJ1-5): GAGVSQSPRYKVTKRGQDVALRCDPISGHVSLYWYRQALGQGPEFLTYFNYEAQQDKSGLPNDRFSAERPEGSISTLTIQRTEQRDSAMYRCASSSSDRGYQPQHFGDGTRLSIL.